This T cell receptor beta chain was profiled in a study of T-cell memory formation after mild COVID-19. TCRdb used MiXCR to reprocess the 5' RACE reads, holding one entry per CDR3 protein. There are approximately 290,000 distinct CDR3 sequences in the sample; around 19% occur only once, and roughly 21% lies in the top ten. CDR3 length: 16 residues. Per the germline V gene, CDR1 is SGDLS and CDR2 is YYNGEE. Between the trimmed V and J ends, which lost 2 bases and 0 bases, there was a span of 11 bases. As to this clonotype: Its antigen is as yet unknown.

Overall study results and limits: Clones contracting day 15 to 85 were balanced CD4/CD8; later expanders leaned CD4+.

The genes are TRBV9 and TRBJ2-2, with D uncertain. This receptor was obtained from a man younger than 35 who had mild COVID-19 (a few samples of this study predate the infection). Cell type and time point are not known. Sequencing was done on a sample of PBMCs or a T cell subset sorted from them (not recorded which). This chain's CDR3 is CASSVRAETNTGELFF. As DNA, the CDR3 is TGTGCCAGCAGCGTTAGGGCGGAAACGAACACCGGGGAGCTGTTTTTT.